The 25 T cell receptor beta chains presented below share a single source sample, sequenced in a study of blood T cell repertoires in COVID-19. Using immunoSEQ multiplex PCR, the repertoire was profiled, and TCRdb retains in-frame clones only, with some absent. The sample records about 100,000 clones, roughly 84% being singletons. Sequenced input: peripheral blood. These receptors were obtained from a human donor in a cohort sampled during active COVID-19.

This clone occurred once. J is TRBJ1-1 and V is TRBV2; D unclear. Germline loops: CDR1 SNHLY, CDR2 FYNNEI. V gave up 1 base and J gave up 4 bases, with 10 bases separating them. The CDR3 contains 14 residues. CDR3 amino acids: CASSEGEGVTEAFF. In nucleotides, the CDR3 is TGTGCCAGCAGTGAAGGTGAGGGAGTCACTGAAGCTTTCTTT.

The gene calls are TRBV5-6 and TRBJ1-5, with a tentative D call TRBD1 (5 bases). The CDR3 covers 16 residues. Germline values: CDR1 SGHDT, CDR2 YYEEEE. V was shortened by 0 bases and J by 7 bases, with 17 bases between the two germline ends. CDR3 in amino acids: CASSLAGGSVSQPQHF. In DNA form, the CDR3 reads TGTGCCAGCAGCTTGGCCGGGGGGTCCGTTAGCCAGCCCCAGCATTTT.

The chain employs TRBV2 and TRBJ2-2; D is uncertain. Germline CDR1 is SNHLY and CDR2 is FYNNEI. Trimming removed 4 bases from V and 6 bases from J, with 12 bases in between. The CDR3 contains 14 residues. The CDR3 is CASSVWRTAGELFF. The CDR3 region has the DNA TGTGCCAGCAGTGTTTGGAGAACCGCCGGGGAGCTGTTTTTT.

V gene TRBV29-1 combines with J gene TRBJ1-2; 7 nucleotides align to TRBD1. This CDR3 comprises 12 residues. Germline V gene lookup returns CDR1 SQVTM and CDR2 ANQGSEA. The CDR3 spells CGTTGAGYGYTF. In DNA form, the CDR3 reads TGCGGTACTACAGGGGCCGGGTATGGCTACACCTTC.

The CDR3 nucleotides read TGTGCCATCAGTGGGAGGGATACAGGGGGCAGGGGTAGCAATCAGCCCCAGCATTTT. It is translated as CAISGRDTGGRGSNQPQHF. The genes are TRBV10-3 and TRBJ1-5; 9 positions agree with TRBD1. Germline CDR1 is ENHRY and CDR2 is SYGVKD. This CDR3 has 19 amino acids. V shed 4 bases, J shed 0 bases, and the junction held 13 bases outside the gene matches.

J is TRBJ2-6 and V is TRBV7-2, with D perhaps TRBD1 (5 bases). V was clipped by 4 bases and J by 3 bases, with 7 bases between them. This CDR3 contains 14 residues. Looked up from germline, CDR1 is SGHTA and CDR2 is FQGNSA. The CDR3 coding sequence is TGTGCCAGCAGCTCAGGGTTTGGGGCCAACGTCCTGACTTTC. Amino acids: CASSSGFGANVLTF.

The rearrangement uses TRBV7-2 and TRBJ1-2; a possible D gene is TRBD1 (6 bases). V lost 7 bases and J lost 7, with 28 bases in between. Germline V gene lookup returns CDR1 SGHTA and CDR2 FQGNSA. This CDR3 contains 17 residues. This CDR3 is CASTFQQDGEGGRGYTF. CDR3 in DNA: TGTGCCAGCACCTTCCAACAGGACGGCGAAGGGGGACGTGGCTACACCTTC.

The chain carries TRBV4-3 and TRBJ2-1; no clear D. This CDR3 has 13 amino acids. Germline assignment: CDR1 LGHNA and CDR2 YSLEER. V lost 0 bases to trimming and J lost 10 bases, with 10 bases between them. The CDR3 region is CASSQDRKLEQFF. The CDR3 coding sequence is TGCGCCAGCAGCCAAGATCGCAAACTCGAGCAGTTCTTC.

The chain recombines TRBV5-4 with TRBJ1-2, with TRBD1 matching 10 bases. This CDR3 region has 16 residues. V gave up 3 bases and J gave up 7 bases; unmatched junction bases: 12. Germline assignment: CDR1 SGHNT and CDR2 YYREEE (reference sequence). CDR3 in amino acids: CASSSFRDRGFGGYTF. The CDR3 DNA is TGTGCCAGCAGCTCTTTCCGGGACAGGGGCTTCGGTGGCTACACCTTC.

In its sample, this clone was seen once. The chain combines TRBV9 with TRBJ2-6, with TRBD1 matching 8 bases. CDR3 length: 16 residues. Per the germline V gene, CDR1 is SGDLS and CDR2 is YYNGEE. Trimming cost V 3 bases and J 1 base; bases outside gene matches: 3. The DNA for the CDR3 is TGTGCCAGCAGCGCAACAGGGGGATCTGGGGCCAACGTCCTGACTTTC. Its translation is CASSATGGSGANVLTF. Full variable domain (outside the CDR3, taken from reference TRBV9 and TRBJ2-6): DSGVTQTPKHLITATGQRVTLRCSPRSGDLSVYWYQQSLDQGLQFLIQYYNGEERAKGNILERFSAQQFPDLHSELNLSSLELGDSALYFCASSATGGSGANVLTFGAGSRLTVL.

This clone was observed a single time. The gene calls are TRBV23-1 and TRBJ2-5; D uncertain. TRBV23-1 is an open reading frame, and its role is uncertain. V lost 0 bases and J lost 5, with 10 bases in between. CDR3 length equals 14 residues. The CDR3 nucleotides are TGCGCCAGCAGTCAATCGAGTGTGGAGGAGACCCAGTACTTC. Residues: CASSQSSVEETQYF.

This chain connects TRBV7-9 to TRBJ2-5; no firm D call. The CDR3 covers 13 residues. V lost 5 bases and J 0 bases, leaving 7 bases between the germline ends. The germline CDR1 and CDR2 sequences are SEHNR and FQNEAQ (reference sequence). CDR3 nucleotide sequence: TGTGCCAGCAGCACTACCTACCAAGAGACCCAGTACTTC. Its protein product is CASSTTYQETQYF.

The V gene is TRBV5-8, the J gene TRBJ2-5; D is perhaps TRBD2 (5 bases). The germline gives CDR1 SGHTS, CDR2 YDEGEE. The V end was cut by 0 bases, the J end by 9 bases, with 12 bases between. The CDR3 is 13 amino acids. The CDR3 is CASSLDGETAQYF. CDR3 nucleotides: TGTGCCAGCAGCTTGGATGGGGAGACGGCCCAGTACTTC.

The gene calls are TRBV9 and TRBJ2-5; D uncertain. The ends were cut back, 0 bases at V and 2 bases at J, with 11 bases in the middle. The CDR3 sequence is 15 residues long. Germline lookup yields CDR1 SGDLS and CDR2 YYNGEE. CDR3 in DNA: TGTGCCAGCAGCGTAGATGGGCGAGAACAAGAGACCCAGTACTTC. Residues: CASSVDGREQETQYF.

On this clone itself: Compared with germline, one end of the junction differs, possibly owing to a read error. The same CDR3 can be traced to other DNA sequences in this sample. V gene TRBV7-2 combines with J gene TRBJ2-7; 10 bases match TRBD1. The length of the CDR3 is 14 residues. Germline V CDR1 and CDR2: SGHTA, FQGNSA. This CDR3 reads CGSSDGTGVYEQYF. CDR3 nucleotides: TGTGGCAGCAGCGACGGGACAGGGGTCTACGAACAGTACTTC.

The CDR3 DNA follows: TGTGCCAGCAGCTTCACCGGGACAGGGAAGAATGAGCAGTTCTTC. Its protein product is CASSFTGTGKNEQFF. The J gene is TRBJ2-1, the V gene TRBV7-6, with TRBD1 matching over 9 bases. The germline CDR1 and CDR2 sequences are SGHVS and FNYEAQ. V shed 3 bases, J shed 7 bases, and the junction held 7 bases outside the gene matches. The CDR3 totals 15 residues.

V and J are TRBV2 and TRBJ2-1; tentatively, D is TRBD1 (6 bases). The germline V gene encodes CDR1 SNHLY and CDR2 FYNNEI. This CDR3 has 13 amino acids. V lost 5 bases, J lost 4 bases, and 9 bases lay in between. The CDR3 sequence is CASSTGQYNEQFF. DNA of the CDR3: TGTGCCAGCAGTACGGGACAATACAATGAGCAGTTCTTC.

The chain is built from TRBV18 and TRBJ2-5; 7 nucleotides match TRBD1. Germline-derived CDR1 and CDR2 are KGHSH and LQKENI. This CDR3 has 12 amino acids. V dropped 5 bases and J dropped 3; count of bases not matched to a gene: 0. The CDR3 sequence: CASSTGEETQYF. The CDR3 coding sequence is TGTGCCAGCTCAACAGGGGAAGAGACCCAGTACTTC.

The chain employs TRBV9 and TRBJ2-1, with 8 bases aligning to TRBD1. The junction had 6 bases not matched to a gene; V was cut back by 4 bases and J by 0 bases. Per germline, CDR1 SGDLS and CDR2 YYNGEE. The CDR3 is 16 amino acids. The CDR3 is CASSIQGEASYNEQFF. DNA of the CDR3: TGTGCCAGCAGCATACAGGGGGAGGCCTCCTACAATGAGCAGTTCTTC. Together with reference TRBV9 and TRBJ2-1, the CDR3 gives the full variable domain: DSGVTQTPKHLITATGQRVTLRCSPRSGDLSVYWYQQSLDQGLQFLIQYYNGEERAKGNILERFSAQQFPDLHSELNLSSLELGDSALYFCASSIQGEASYNEQFFGPGTRLTVL.

The genes are TRBV2 and TRBJ2-7, with 9 bases fitting TRBD2. This CDR3 region has 14 residues. Germline values: CDR1 SNHLY, CDR2 FYNNEI. V lost 6 bases to trimming and J lost 2 bases; unmatched junction nucleotides: 5. The CDR3 protein is CASRLAGAPYEQYF. DNA for the CDR3: TGTGCCAGCAGGTTAGCGGGGGCCCCCTACGAGCAGTACTTC.

The chain combines TRBV28 with TRBJ2-7, with D possibly being TRBD2 (5 bases). This CDR3 contains 13 residues. CDR1 and CDR2 (germline): MDHEN, SYDVKM. Deletions cut 5 bases from V and 3 bases from J, with 11 bases between. This CDR3 is CASSPEDRYEQYF. The DNA of the CDR3 is TGTGCCAGCAGTCCGGAGGACCGCTACGAGCAGTACTTC.

This sequence joins TRBV11-3 and TRBJ2-7; 12 bases line up with TRBD1. Germline V CDR1 and CDR2: SGHNT, YENEEA. V trimming: 4 bases; J trimming: 6 bases; junction bases outside the gene matches: 7. This CDR3 comprises 15 residues. The CDR3 nucleotides are TGTGCCAGCAGCTACACCGGGACAGGGGGCGCCGAGCAGTACTTC. Protein: CASSYTGTGGAEQYF.

This clone showed up just once. The CDR3, as DNA: TGTGCCAGCAGCCAAGCGGGACAGAACTACTATGGCTACACCTTC. Translation gives CASSQAGQNYYGYTF. The chain links TRBV14 to TRBJ1-2; 7 bases agree with TRBD1. Germline loops: CDR1 SGHDN, CDR2 FVKESK. This CDR3 has 15 residues. V lost 1 base to trimming and J lost 3 bases; unmatched junction nucleotides: 5.

This clone was seen just once. The genes are TRBV30 and TRBJ2-7, with D tentatively TRBD1 (5 bases). The germline CDR1 and CDR2 sequences are GTSNPN and SVGIG (reference sequence). The CDR3 is made up of 13 amino acids. Trimming removed 0 bases at V and 1 base at J, with 7 bases between. CDR3 DNA sequence: TGTGCCTGGAGTGTAGGGGTGTCCTACGAGCAGTACTTC. This translates into CAWSVGVSYEQYF.

The genes are TRBV4-1 and TRBJ2-3; the match to TRBD2 covers 9 bases. The CDR3 covers 15 residues. CDR1 is MGHRA, CDR2 YSYEKL, per germline. J gave up 2 bases and V 10 bases, and 10 bases lay outside the gene matches. CDR3 nucleotide sequence: TGCGCCACTCGGAAAATAGCGGGGGCCACAGATACGCAGTATTTT. Residues: CATRKIAGATDTQYF.